This T cell receptor beta chain was sequenced for a study of shared clonotypes between healthy human individuals (dated by TCRdb to the early 2020s). In terms of the full investigation: A couple of women and a few men aged 18 to 49 years were included in the cohort. For each donor, CD4 naive and CD4 memory were each given three plates, CD8 naive was given two plates, and CD8 memory was given one plate. Per donor, leukapheresis produced somewhere between about 0.9 and 9 billion PBMCs. To estimate repertoire size and how much clonotypes are shared between individuals, the study performed deep sequencing of blood TCR repertoires from about 5 healthy adults. To increase sequencing depth and limit assay-specific biases, different laboratories used diverse techniques to prepare libraries and sequence TCR repertoires.

CD8 naive samples were obtained by positive selection for CCR7 among CD45RO-negative cells, yielding a CD45RA+CCR7+ population from which TemRA cells were excluded. Donors were healthy HIV-negative adults with no recently reported acute infections or vaccinations. Only Caucasian adults living in Nashville, Tennessee, USA were represented among the donors. After blood collection by leukapheresis, PBMCs were isolated using Ficoll-Histopaque density gradient centrifugation and then cryopreserved in the vapor phase of liquid nitrogen. Analytical flow cytometry was used to check the purity and quantity of every magnetically sorted T cell population. Genomic DNA was isolated from each sorted fraction and quantified by UV absorbance on a Nanodrop 2000c. Remarks on this clone: This receptor's antigen is unknown. No base quality values were provided; no much bigger clone lies one nucleotide off.

Results the study describes overall, beyond this receptor: Even with the large sequencing depth, rarefaction of the sorted-subset datasets indicated that sequencing was incomplete. The genetic and exposure-history diversity represented was limited by the small number of donors. Approximately 5% of naive CD4, 3.5% of naive CD8, about 2.5% of memory CD4, and 0.35% to 0.5% of memory CD8 clonotypes were shared across a handful of donors. Naive subsets generally had larger estimated clonotype richness than memory subsets. Sampling was limited to blood, and TCR repertoires in tissue likely differ from TCR repertoires in blood. Based on pairwise subsampling, the degree of clonotype sharing among donors was expected to be affected by sequencing depth. Higher generation probabilities were observed for clonotypes shared by all four sorted-subset donors than for non-shared clonotypes.

TCR CDR3 regions were amplified from genomic DNA by multiplex PCR using the deep immunoSEQ assay. Genomic DNA extracted from each cell subset was distributed evenly over all wells of several immunoSEQ 96-well plates, and each plate served as one replicate. Each replicate PCR for sorted subsets received 200 ng genomic DNA, equal to roughly 30,000 T cell genomes. Purified libraries were measured with a Qubit 3.0 fluorometer, size-checked on a Bioanalyzer 2100, and measured again with the KAPA Library Quantification kit. A separate single-read 150-cycle Illumina NextSeq 550 flow cell was used to sequence each immunoSEQ 96-well plate. Per the source publication's procedure: The immunoSEQ output contained only junctional sequences without quality scores, so filtering could not match that applied to full-length reads. To assign V/J genes and CDR3, sequences were annotated against IMGT germline references using PyIR, a Python wrapper for IgBLAST v1.9. Reads with weak V/J assignments (E-value above 1e-6), missing CDR3, stop codons, out-of-frame junctions, or ambiguous translated residues were removed. A V3J clonotype was defined by an identical inferred V gene, J gene, and CDR3 amino acid sequence. To compute the percentage overlap between repertoires, the number of shared unique clonotypes was divided by the size of the smaller repertoire. Three approaches were used to assess repertoire richness: RTK rarefaction, the Chao1 estimator, and Recon v2.1 estimates of unobserved clonotypes. OLGA was used to compute generation probabilities for all TCRbeta clonotypes that the gDNA method yielded from a few donors. The table comes from immuneACCESS by way of TCRdb, which keeps in-frame sequences with V and J called. Part of the clones is missing from these tables; in studies checked, under half for an unresolved V gene and the rest for unknown reasons. That table gives V, J and clone size, and the DNA gave D and trimming. Counted in this sample were about 2 million clones; around 96% of them appeared once. 1.2% of the sample rests with the top ten.

The germline V gene (reference sequence) provides CDR1 SEHNR and CDR2 FQNEAQ. The V end loses 5 bases and the J end loses 3 bases, and a stretch of 15 bases separates them. The cysteine opens and the phenylalanine closes a CDR3 of 15 amino acids. The sequence is cut down to CDR3 DNA, 45 bases in frame from base 1. Sequencing used naive CD8+ T cells sorted from blood. What this sample's cell subset or site label stands for: CD45RA+CCR7+. The receptor chain draws on TRBV7-9 and TRBJ2-3; the D gene assignment is perhaps TRBD1 or TRBD2, with each matching 5 bases. The sequence derives from a man younger than 30 in good health. The DNA reads TGTGCCAGCAGCCCCGGAGGTTGGGGGACAGATACGCAGTATTTT. Its product reads: CASSPGGWGTDTQYF.